The 7 T cell receptor beta chains in this list originate from one sample, sequenced in a study of neurological immune-mediated disorders. TCRdb passed the 5' RACE reads through MiXCR, listing each CDR3 protein once. The table records 84,000 or so distinct CDR3 sequences, 3.5% to 5.5% of them present only once. Time point here: longitudinal time-point 3. Specimen: PBMCs. Receptors originate from a woman aged 55-69 years with multiple sclerosis.

This clonotype showed up many times. V and J are TRBV20-1 and TRBJ2-7; D gene ambiguous. The CDR3 has 14 residues. Trimming took 6 bases from V and 3 from J, leaving 18 bases between them. Germline lookup yields CDR1 DFQATT and CDR2 SNEGSKA (reference sequence). The CDR3 bases are TGCAGTGCCCCTTGGGGTCAGATGAACTACGAGCAGTACTTC. Translated, it gives CSAPWGQMNYEQYF.

This clonotype was found a few times. This rearrangement joins TRBV6-6 to TRBJ1-1; D is uncertain. The CDR3 is 12 residues long. V dropped 8 bases and J dropped 0 bases, with 7 bases sitting between them. CDR1 is MNHNY, CDR2 SVGAGI, per germline (reference sequence). The CDR3 region has the DNA TGTGCCAGCTCTAACATGAACACTGAAGCTTTCTTT. It specifies CASSNMNTEAFF.

This clonotype was detected many times. CDR3 loop: CASSPEPDGYQSAFF. In DNA, the CDR3 is TGTGCCAGCAGCCCCGAACCGGACGGATATCAATCGGCTTTCTTT. The chain employs TRBV7-2 and TRBJ1-1; no clear D gene. Germline CDR1 SGHTA, CDR2 FQGNSA. Trimming removed 5 bases from V and 11 bases from J, with 24 bases in between. The CDR3 contains 15 residues.

This clonotype was seen repeatedly, ten times or more. The chain has TRBV3-1 and TRBJ2-1; TRBD1 aligns across 10 bases. The V gene's germline CDR1 is LGHDT and CDR2 YNNKEL (reference sequence). The junction had 11 bases not matched to a gene; V was cut back by 5 bases and J by 7 bases. This CDR3 region has 16 residues. CDR3 loop: CASSSGDRGSLNEQFF. In nucleotides, the CDR3 is TGTGCCAGCAGCTCTGGGGACAGGGGTTCTCTAAATGAGCAGTTCTTC.

This clonotype has just a few counts. The J gene is TRBJ1-1, the V gene TRBV6-1; D is perhaps TRBD1 (5 bases). There are 15 residues in the CDR3. The germline V gene has CDR1 MNHNS and CDR2 SASEGT. Trimming removed 1 base from V and 2 bases from J, with 11 bases in between. The CDR3 loop is CASSEEAGRNTEAFF. The CDR3 DNA sequence: TGTGCCAGCAGTGAAGAGGCAGGGAGAAACACTGAAGCTTTCTTT.

This clonotype was detected many times. The chain employs TRBV7-2 and TRBJ1-2; 10 nucleotides agree with TRBD1. The J segment lost 5 bases and the V segment lost 6 bases, leaving 15 bases of the junction unmatched. CDR1 and CDR2 (germline): SGHTA, FQGNSA. The CDR3 has 17 amino acids. In nucleotides, the CDR3 is TGTGCCAGCAGTTCTATGGGTCTAGGGGACAGGGGTTATGGCTACACCTTC. This codes for CASSSMGLGDRGYGYTF.

This clonotype was counted at least ten times. The chain joins TRBV10-3 to TRBJ2-5, with D unclear. Between the trimmed V and J ends, which lost 2 bases and 3 bases, there was a span of 7 bases. Germline V CDR1 and CDR2: ENHRY, SYGVKD. The CDR3 totals 13 residues. For the CDR3, the DNA is TGTGCCATCAGTGAGGTGGGAAAAGAGACCCAGTACTTC. It is translated as CAISEVGKETQYF.